This TCR beta chain stems from a study of technical replicates of blood from several donors (TCRdb year 2017). The method behind the library was the immunoSEQ multiplex PCR assay. Not all clones reach the TCRdb copy of this immuneACCESS table, which keeps in-frame sequences only. Checked studies attribute under half of the gap to unresolved V genes and leave the rest unexplained. Present in this sample are about 75,000 clones, roughly 89% of which were seen just once. 0.35% to 0.45% of the sample is held by the ten biggest clonotypes. From the cysteine up to the phenylalanine, the CDR3 has a length of 13 residues. CDR3 DNA only is kept here, 39 bases in frame from base 1. V has 3 bases trimmed and J has 7 bases trimmed; junction bases matching no gene number 6. CDR1 and CDR2, per the germline V gene, are SQVTM and ANQGSEA. A word on this clone: This clone's antigen is unknown. No much larger clone exists at a distance of one base, and base qualities are not known.

Sample: T cells isolated from PBMCs. The clonotype comes from a human donor in good health. Some clones in this sample may be carry-over from other donors' samples. The chain joins TRBV29-1 to TRBJ2-7; TRBD2 fits 10 bases in the junction. Here the CDR3 is given as CSVDLAGVKEQYF. The nucleotides are TGCAGCGTTGATCTAGCGGGAGTGAAAGAGCAGTACTTC.